This TCR beta chain was identified during a study of early T cells in non-severe SARS-CoV-2 infection. V lost 4 bases to trimming and J lost 6 bases; unmatched junction nucleotides: 5. Germline loops: CDR1 SGHTA, CDR2 FQGTGA. The CDR3 runs 15 residues. This clonotype was seen at least ten times. TCRdb called the 5' RACE reads again in MiXCR, with one record for every CDR3 protein. This table has some 60,000 distinct CDR3 sequences, less than 9.5% appearing once. The sample comprised whole blood. The chain combines TRBV7-3 with TRBJ2-1; 11 nucleotides line up with TRBD2. The clonotype was recovered from an adult who was a healthcare worker with PCR-confirmed SARS-CoV-2 infection or an uninfected control (not recorded which). CDR3 coding DNA: TGTGCCAGCAGCTACGGGACTAGCGGCGGCAATGAGCAGTTCTTC. This codes for CASSYGTSGGNEQFF. Full variable domain (missing parts from reference TRBV7-3 and TRBJ2-1): GAGVSQTPSNKVTEKGKYVELRCDPISGHTALYWYRQSLGQGPEFLIYFQGTGAADDSGLPNDRFFAVRPEGSVSTLKIQRTERGDSAVYLCASSYGTSGGNEQFFGPGTRLTVL.